Following are 21 T cell receptor beta chains from one sample sequenced in a study of blood T cell repertoires in COVID-19. The method was immunoSEQ multiplex PCR; TCRdb's version includes in-frame clones alone and lacks a portion of them. Among approximately 120,000 clones listed, around 74% were seen once. Sequenced sample: peripheral blood. These receptors all come from a man older than 75 with COVID-19, enrolled during active disease.

The chain employs TRBV7-9 and TRBJ1-1, with TRBD1 as a possible D gene (6 bases). The CDR3 extends over 15 amino acids. Trimming cost V 5 bases and J 3 bases, with 16 bases left between them. CDR1 and CDR2 from the germline V gene are SEHNR and FQNEAQ (reference sequence). CDR3 loop: CASSTLQGGDTEAFF. As DNA, the CDR3 is TGTGCCAGCAGCACCTTACAGGGAGGGGACACTGAAGCTTTCTTT.

The genes are TRBV25-1 and TRBJ1-6, with D tentatively TRBD1 (5 bases). V lost 6 bases and J lost 7, with 22 bases in between. The CDR3 is 17 amino acids. The germline CDR1 and CDR2 sequences are MGHDK and SYGVNS. CDR3 sequence (DNA): TGTGCCAGCAGCAACAAAGGGGCGGGAGGGATCAATTCACCCCTCCACTTT. It specifies CASSNKGAGGINSPLHF.

V is TRBV5-6 and J is TRBJ2-1, with 7 bases identical to TRBD1. The CDR3 is made up of 16 amino acids. CDR1 and CDR2 from the germline V gene are SGHDT and YYEEEE. The V and J ends lost 4 bases and 0 bases, in that order; junction bases with no gene match: 7. CDR3 bases: TGTGCCAGCAGCGGCCGGGACAGCGTCTCCTACAATGAGCAGTTCTTC. This encodes CASSGRDSVSYNEQFF.

V is TRBV5-4 and J is TRBJ2-7; no firm D call. The CDR3 is made up of 13 amino acids. V was trimmed by 1 base and J by 7 bases, leaving 12 bases between them. The germline CDR1 and CDR2 sequences are SGHNT and YYREEE (reference sequence). The CDR3 loop reads CASSLKSAGEQYF. CDR3 in DNA: TGTGCCAGCAGCTTGAAGAGCGCTGGAGAGCAGTACTTC. Filled out from reference TRBV5-4 and TRBJ2-7, the complete variable domain reads ETGVTQSPTHLIKTRGQQVTLRCSSQSGHNTVSWYQQALGQGPQFIFQYYREEENGRGNFPPRFSGLQFPNYSSELNVNALELDDSALYLCASSLKSAGEQYFGPGTRLTVT.

This clone was found a few times. V gene TRBV7-9 combines with J gene TRBJ2-1; 10 bases match TRBD2. The CDR3 covers 16 residues. After removal of 5 bases from V and 5 bases from J, the junction contained 9 bases not matched to a gene. Germline values: CDR1 SEHNR, CDR2 FQNEAQ (reference sequence). The CDR3 DNA is TGTGCCAGCAGCGTTCCGGGACTAGCGTTGCACAATGAGCAGTTCTTC. The encoded protein is CASSVPGLALHNEQFF.

This chain uses TRBV7-8 with TRBJ2-4, with D perhaps matching TRBD2 (7 bases). The germline CDR1 and CDR2 sequences are SGHVS and FQNEAQ. The CDR3 is 18 amino acids. Trimming removed 0 bases at V and 1 base at J, with 16 bases between. CDR3 DNA sequence: TGTGCCAGCAGCTTAGCAGGGGAGGGGGAGAGGGCCAAAAACATTCAGTACTTC. Translating it yields CASSLAGEGERAKNIQYF.

The chain has TRBV6-5 and TRBJ2-7; 7 nucleotides align to TRBD2. J gave up 4 bases and V 6 bases, and 12 bases lay outside the gene matches. Per the germline V gene, CDR1 is MNHEY and CDR2 is SVGAGI. The length of the CDR3 is 15 residues. In nucleotides, the CDR3 is TGTGCCAGCAGACGATCGGCGGGGGTTGGGTACGAGCAGTACTTC. Amino acids: CASRRSAGVGYEQYF.

V and J are TRBV6-5 and TRBJ1-1; the match to TRBD1 covers 7 bases. The CDR3 loop spans 13 amino acids. Germline CDR1 reads MNHEY; CDR2 reads SVGAGI. J lost 6 bases, V lost 6 bases, and 7 bases had no gene match. This CDR3 reads CASRRQGEAEAFF. CDR3 DNA sequence: TGTGCCAGCAGACGGCAGGGGGAGGCTGAAGCTTTCTTT.

The chain recombines TRBV6-4 with TRBJ1-5; D might be TRBD1 (6 bases). Trimming shortened V by 6 bases and J by 5 bases, and 17 bases separated the two germline ends. Germline values: CDR1 MRHNA, CDR2 SNTAGT. CDR3 length: 15 amino acids. The CDR3 protein is CASSRVAGDHQPQHF. CDR3 sequence (DNA): TGTGCCAGCAGCCGCGTTGCAGGGGATCATCAGCCCCAGCATTTT.

J is TRBJ2-3 and V is TRBV4-2; 8 positions match TRBD2. CDR1 is LGHNA and CDR2 is YNFKEQ in the germline V gene. The CDR3 runs 16 residues. The V segment lost 4 bases and the J segment 3 bases; nucleotides outside the gene matches: 9. As DNA, the CDR3 is TGTGCCAGCAGCCCACAGCGGGAGTTGGCAACAGATACGCAGTATTTT. Translated, it gives CASSPQRELATDTQYF.

The CDR3 here is CASSLRGPKSTSGTSYNEQFF. CDR3 DNA: TGTGCCAGCAGCCTCAGGGGGCCCAAATCAACTAGCGGGACCTCCTACAATGAGCAGTTCTTC. The chain uses TRBV4-2 and TRBJ2-1, with 10 bases aligning to TRBD2. Looked up from germline, CDR1 is LGHNA and CDR2 is YNFKEQ. The CDR3 sequence is 21 residues long. The ends lost 4 bases at V and 0 bases at J; junction bases unmatched: 18.

The chain couples TRBV4-3 to TRBJ2-1, with D tentatively TRBD2 (6 bases). In germline, CDR1 is LGHNA, CDR2 YSLEER. This CDR3 region has 13 residues. V was shortened by 2 bases and J by 4 bases, with 6 bases between the two germline ends. CDR3 DNA sequence: TGCGCCAGCAGCCAACGGGGGTACAATGAGCAGTTCTTC. Its translation is CASSQRGYNEQFF.

In its sample, this clone was seen a few times. J is TRBJ1-1 and V is TRBV28; 7 bases agree with TRBD1. From germline, CDR1 is MDHEN and CDR2 SYDVKM. The CDR3 is 14 amino acids. Trimming took 5 bases from V and 4 from J; bases not matched to a gene: 7. Written as DNA, the CDR3 is TGTGCCAGCAGTCTATCGACAGGGTTCACTGAAGCTTTCTTT. The encoded protein is CASSLSTGFTEAFF.

This sequence joins TRBV4-2 and TRBJ2-1; 10 bases match TRBD2. The CDR3 runs 16 residues. Germline V gives CDR1 LGHNA, CDR2 YNFKEQ. With V trimmed by 6 bases and J by 4 bases, 9 bases remained unmatched. Written as DNA, the CDR3 is TGTGCCAGCAGTCTTAGTACTAGCGGGATGTACAATGAGCAGTTCTTC. It yields the protein CASSLSTSGMYNEQFF.

The chain is built from TRBV7-2 and TRBJ2-2; D perhaps matches TRBD1 (5 bases). V shed 1 base and J shed 8 bases, with 11 bases lying between them. CDR1 and CDR2 (germline): SGHTA, FQGNSA. The CDR3 length is 14 residues. The CDR3 sequence is CASSLGGVSGELFF. CDR3 coding DNA: TGTGCCAGCAGCTTAGGGGGCGTCTCAGGGGAGCTGTTTTTT.

The V gene is TRBV27, the J gene TRBJ2-7; 10 bases line up with TRBD1. The J segment lost 3 bases and the V segment lost 5 bases, leaving 7 bases of the junction unmatched. The germline V gene encodes CDR1 MNHEY and CDR2 SMNVEV (reference sequence). The CDR3 is 15 residues long. CDR3 in amino acids: CASSPTRTGGYEQYF. CDR3 nucleotides: TGTGCCAGCAGTCCCACTAGGACAGGGGGCTACGAGCAGTACTTC.

The V call is TRBV10-3, the J call TRBJ2-7; 11 bases fit TRBD1. CDR3 length: 16 amino acids. Per the germline V gene, CDR1 is ENHRY and CDR2 is SYGVKD. Unmatched junction bases numbered 12, after V lost 6 bases and J lost 5 bases. The CDR3 DNA reads as TGTGCCATCAGCGGGTCTGGGACAGGGGGGCGAGACGAGCAGTACTTC. Its translation is CAISGSGTGGRDEQYF.

The CDR3 is CASSLGTGANYGYTF. CDR3 sequence (DNA): TGTGCCAGCAGCCTCGGGACAGGCGCTAACTATGGCTACACCTTC. This rearrangement joins TRBV3-1 (or the pseudogene TRBV3-2) to TRBJ1-2; 8 bases line up with TRBD1. This CDR3 is 15 amino acids long. Germline CDR1 is LGHDT and CDR2 is YNNKEL (reference sequence). The ends lost 4 bases at V and 0 bases at J; junction bases unmatched: 4.

The chain is built from TRBV2 and TRBJ1-1; TRBD1 matches at 7 bases. Trimming removed 4 bases from V and 0 bases from J; junction bases left unmatched: 5. This CDR3 comprises 15 residues. Germline CDR1 reads SNHLY; CDR2 reads FYNNEI. CDR3 DNA: TGTGCCAGCAGTGTGGGGACAGTTATGAACACTGAAGCTTTCTTT. Encoded protein: CASSVGTVMNTEAFF.

This chain connects TRBV21-1 to TRBJ1-3; the table assigns TRBD1, which was not confirmed against the DNA. TRBV21-1 is a listed pseudogene. The CDR3 runs 19 residues. The CDR3 is CASSKVEKQGRGSGNTIYF. The CDR3 nucleotides are TGTGCCAGCAGCAAAGTGGAGAAACAGGGTAGGGGCTCTGGAAACACCATATATTTT.

The DNA for the CDR3 is TGCGCCAGCAGCCAATACCGGGACACATCCCAGGGAAACACCATATATTTT. This translates into CASSQYRDTSQGNTIYF. The rearrangement joins TRBV4-1 to TRBJ1-3; TRBD1 might be the D (6 bases). In germline, CDR1 is MGHRA, CDR2 YSYEKL. V lost 2 bases to trimming and J lost 4 bases, with 18 bases between them. This CDR3 has 17 amino acids.